This T cell receptor (beta chain) was retrieved from a study of T cell changes during pregnancy in multiple sclerosis. Assay: immunoSEQ multiplex PCR; the TCRdb copy retains only in-frame clones and omits some. The table includes 100,000 or so clones, almost 95% detected once. The CDR3 spans 16 residues. The V and J ends lost 5 bases and 1 base, in that order; junction bases with no gene match: 4. Germline CDR1 LNHNV, CDR2 YYDKDF (reference sequence). This TCR derives from a female donor with multiple sclerosis, enrolled in a pregnancy study. This sample comprised peripheral blood, obtained before pregnancy. The genes are TRBV15 and TRBJ2-6; 8 positions agree with TRBD2. The CDR3 sequence is CATSLRGGSGANVLTF. Here the CDR3 DNA reads TGTGCCACCAGCCTACGGGGGGGATCTGGGGCCAACGTCCTGACTTTC.